This T cell receptor (beta chain) was identified during a study of T cell repertoires in cytomegalovirus infection. Study as a whole: Newly reported HLA-C-restricted and thoroughly characterized HLA-B-restricted CMV epitopes were employed. Indications of both CMV infection and matching HLA type were provided by public TCR beta signatures. Study-wide results and limits: Summed frequency of shared TCR beta families picked out CMV carriers who also had the relevant HLA. HLA-C-restricted, CMV-specific TCR beta clonotypes were dominant ex vivo.

In this sample, this clonotype turned up a few times. Its specificity is unknown. CDR3 size: 16 residues. From germline, CDR1 is DFQATT and CDR2 SNEGSKA (reference sequence). Trimming pared 3 bases from V and 4 bases from J, leaving 18 bases between. TCRdb reprocessed the reads with MiXCR, giving one entry per CDR3 protein. The profile shows hundreds of thousands of distinct CDR3 sequences, around 31% of them singletons. Source: cultured CD8+ T cells from PBMCs, taken from culture after CMV antigen stimulation. The TCR sequence derives from a human donor in good health (CMV status not recorded). Some clones in this sample may be carry-over from other donors' samples. V and J are TRBV20-1 and TRBJ1-4; D is unresolved. The CDR3 DNA reads TGCAGTGCTAGTGCGGGAAAATCGCCCCTTAATGAAAAACTGTTTTTT. This encodes CSASAGKSPLNEKLFF.